The 13 T cell receptor beta chains below come from one sample, sequenced in a study of Ad26.COV2.S vaccination and SARS-CoV-2 variants. The repertoire was sequenced with immunoSEQ multiplex PCR; TCRdb's copy has only in-frame clones and lacks some. The sample has roughly 300,000 clones, 86% seen once. Stated treatment: some 20 received Ad26.COV2.S at low or high dose, single or two shots; about 5 received placebo; per-sample allocation not given. On day 63 after the first injection, vaccine and placebo recipients gave samples. The specimen comprised peripheral blood, sampled in a trial of Ad26.COV2.S vaccine versus placebo. These receptors were collected from a person between 18 and 59 years old who received the Ad26.COV2.S COVID-19 vaccine or a placebo.

At least ten counts were recorded for this clone. This chain uses TRBV2 with TRBJ1-2; D perhaps matches TRBD1 (6 bases). The germline V gene encodes CDR1 SNHLY and CDR2 FYNNEI. The CDR3 length is 12 residues. V was trimmed by 8 bases and J by 0 bases, leaving 7 bases between them. The CDR3 region has the DNA TGTGCCAGCGGACAGACTAACTATGGCTACACCTTC. Translating it yields CASGQTNYGYTF.

V gene TRBV18 combines with J gene TRBJ2-5; no clear D. The CDR3 has 13 residues. Trimming cost V 3 bases and J 5 bases, with 10 bases left between them. From germline, CDR1 is KGHSH and CDR2 LQKENI. The CDR3 loop is CASSPKLVETQYF. DNA of the CDR3: TGTGCCAGCTCACCGAAGCTTGTGGAGACCCAGTACTTC.

J is TRBJ2-1 and V is TRBV30, with TRBD2 identical over 11 bases. This CDR3 comprises 14 residues. Germline assignment: CDR1 GTSNPN and CDR2 SVGIG (reference sequence). Trimming took 5 bases from V and 8 from J; bases not matched to a gene: 8. The CDR3 DNA is TGTGCCTGGGGAGTGGGACTAGCGGTATATGAGCAGTTCTTC. Translated, it gives CAWGVGLAVYEQFF.

This clone appeared a single time. CDR3 nucleotide sequence: TGTGCCAGCTCACTCGGGACGGAAGAGACCCAGTACTTC. Residues: CASSLGTEETQYF. The chain recombines TRBV18 with TRBJ2-5; the D gene could be TRBD1 or TRBD2 (5 bases each). V was pared by 4 bases and J by 3 bases, with 9 bases between. Germline CDR1 is KGHSH and CDR2 is LQKENI. This CDR3 has 13 amino acids. The variable domain in full, completed from reference TRBV18 and TRBJ2-5, reads NAGVMQNPRHLVRRRGQEARLRCSPMKGHSHVYWYRQLPEEGLKFMVYLQKENIIDESGMPKERFSAEFPKEGPSILRIQQVVRGDSAAYFCASSLGTEETQYFGPGTRLLVL.

The chain couples TRBV5-4 to TRBJ2-1; 7 nucleotides match TRBD2. Germline values: CDR1 SGHNT, CDR2 YYREEE (reference sequence). The V and J ends lost 1 base and 9 bases, in that order; junction bases with no gene match: 13. This CDR3 has 16 amino acids. Here the CDR3 reads CASSLLLGGRTGEQFF. DNA for the CDR3: TGTGCCAGCAGCTTGCTTCTGGGCGGGAGAACAGGTGAGCAGTTCTTC.

The chain joins TRBV9 to TRBJ2-1; a weak D match, TRBD2 (6 bases). Germline V gene lookup returns CDR1 SGDLS and CDR2 YYNGEE. The V and J ends lost 0 bases and 7 bases respectively, with 17 bases between them. This CDR3 has 16 residues. The CDR3 protein is CASSVDPQAAGNEQFF. CDR3 DNA: TGTGCCAGCAGCGTAGACCCGCAGGCGGCGGGGAATGAGCAGTTCTTC. The complete variable domain, with remaining parts taken from reference TRBV9 and TRBJ2-1, reads DSGVTQTPKHLITATGQRVTLRCSPRSGDLSVYWYQQSLDQGLQFLIQYYNGEERAKGNILERFSAQQFPDLHSELNLSSLELGDSALYFCASSVDPQAAGNEQFFGPGTRLTVL.

This clone has just one count. This chain joins TRBV5-1 and TRBJ1-4; D gene ambiguous. V lost 0 bases, J lost 8 bases, and 14 bases lay in between. This CDR3 is 15 amino acids long. In germline, CDR1 is SGHRS, CDR2 YFSETQ. CDR3 in amino acids: CASSLAVEGSEKLFF. Written as DNA, the CDR3 is TGCGCCAGCAGCTTGGCCGTAGAGGGCTCGGAAAAACTGTTTTTT.

Concerning this clone itself: This specimen includes other DNA sequences encoding the same CDR3. This sequence joins TRBV9 and TRBJ1-3, with D uncertain. V shed 3 bases and J shed 4 bases, with 8 bases lying between them. The CDR3 consists of 13 residues. From germline, CDR1 is SGDLS and CDR2 YYNGEE. DNA for the CDR3: TGTGCCAGCAGCGCAGGCGACGGAAACACCATATATTTT. It translates to CASSAGDGNTIYF.

This clone was seen a handful of times. This chain uses TRBV6-2 or TRBV6-3 with TRBJ2-5; 10 bases are shared with TRBD2. The CDR3 loop spans 15 amino acids. V trimming: 4 bases; J trimming: 3 bases; junction bases outside the gene matches: 5. The germline V gene encodes CDR1 MNHEY and CDR2 SVGEGT. CDR3 sequence reads: CASSSSGGGKETQYF. DNA of the CDR3: TGTGCCAGCAGTTCTAGCGGGGGAGGAAAAGAGACCCAGTACTTC.

The genes are TRBV11-2 and TRBJ1-1, with 7 positions matching TRBD1. Germline CDR1 is SGHAT and CDR2 is FQNNGV. The CDR3 spans 16 residues. Trimming took 11 bases from V and 7 from J; bases not matched to a gene: 22. The CDR3 sequence: CASSEGASIFTGEAFF. CDR3 DNA: TGTGCCTCATCGGAGGGGGCCAGCATCTTTACAGGTGAAGCTTTCTTT. Variable domain in full (rest from reference TRBV11-2 and TRBJ1-1): EAGVAQSPRYKIIEKRQSVAFWCNPISGHATLYWYQQILGQGPKLLIQFQNNGVVDDSQLPKDRFSAERLKGVDSTLKIQPAKLEDSAVYLCASSEGASIFTGEAFFGQGTRLTVV.

This chain connects TRBV10-3 to TRBJ1-6; 9 bases match TRBD1. CDR1 is ENHRY and CDR2 is SYGVKD in the germline V gene. The CDR3 loop spans 15 amino acids. The J segment lost 9 bases and the V segment lost 11 bases, leaving 14 bases of the junction unmatched. The CDR3 here is CAARLGTGLSSPLHF. In nucleotides, the CDR3 is TGTGCCGCCAGGCTAGGGACAGGGTTAAGTTCACCCCTCCACTTT.

This chain links TRBV6-1 with TRBJ1-6; D call uncertain. Germline V CDR1 and CDR2: MNHNS, SASEGT. The CDR3 covers 15 residues. Trimming cost V 1 base and J 0 bases, with 4 bases left between them. DNA of the CDR3: TGTGCCAGCAGTGAAGGTACCTCCTATAATTCACCCCTCCACTTT. This translates into CASSEGTSYNSPLHF.

The chain recombines TRBV6-1 with TRBJ1-2; D perhaps matches TRBD1 (5 bases). The CDR3 extends over 15 amino acids. The V end was cut by 2 bases, the J end by 6 bases, with 16 bases between. Per the germline V gene, CDR1 is MNHNS and CDR2 is SASEGT. DNA of the CDR3: TGTGCCAGCAGTGAATCAGGGCCTCAAGGGGATGGCTACACCTTC. Its translation: CASSESGPQGDGYTF.